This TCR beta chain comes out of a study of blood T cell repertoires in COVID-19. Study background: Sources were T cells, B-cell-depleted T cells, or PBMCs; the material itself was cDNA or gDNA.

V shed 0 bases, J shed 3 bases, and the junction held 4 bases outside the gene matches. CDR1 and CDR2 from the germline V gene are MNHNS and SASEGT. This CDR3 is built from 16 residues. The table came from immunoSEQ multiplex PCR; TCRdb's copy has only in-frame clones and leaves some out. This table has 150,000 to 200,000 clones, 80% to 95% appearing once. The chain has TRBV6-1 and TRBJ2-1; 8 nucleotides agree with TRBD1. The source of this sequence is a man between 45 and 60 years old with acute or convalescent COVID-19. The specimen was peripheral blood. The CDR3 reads CASSEAWTGLYNEQFF. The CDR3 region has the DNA TGTGCCAGCAGTGAAGCGTGGACAGGGCTCTACAATGAGCAGTTCTTC.